This is a list of T cell receptor beta chains from one sample in a study of blood T cell repertoires in COVID-19. Sequencing was performed with immunoSEQ multiplex PCR; in TCRdb, only in-frame clones are kept and a portion is missing. The profile shows about 300,000 clones, about 89% of them singletons. Input material: PBMCs or T cells enriched from blood (not recorded which). These receptors all stem from a man between 60 and 70 years old who had recovered from COVID-19. Both conserved end residues are part of each CDR3. The order of the fields is V gene, clone size, J gene, D gene, CDR3 protein, CDR3 DNA. D genes are given only for firm matches. The listing skips clone size in some rows; elsewhere it reads once, few, many or a size class.

>TRBV4-1|.|TRBJ1-1|TRBD1
CASSQDRIWGTGKLKAFF
TGCGCCAGCAGCCAAGATAGGATTTGGGGGACAGGGAAGTTGAAAGCTTTCTTT
>TRBV7-3|.|TRBJ2-1|TRBD2
CASSPLSGTSGNNEQFF
TGTGCCAGCAGCCCCTTGTCCGGGACTAGCGGAAACAATGAGCAGTTCTTC
>TRBV18|.|TRBJ2-5|TRBD1
CASSPGLGSGGQETQYF
TGTGCCAGCTCACCAGGACTGGGATCAGGGGGTCAAGAGACCCAGTACTTC
>TRBV7-2|.|TRBJ2-7|.
CASSFSLNYEQYF
TGTGCCAGCAGCTTCTCTCTTAACTACGAGCAGTACTTC
>TRBV6-2/TRBV6-3|.|TRBJ2-7|TRBD1
CASSFRPRGRQGEQYF
TGTGCCAGCAGTTTCCGCCCCAGGGGGCGCCAAGGGGAGCAGTACTTC
>TRBV6-2/TRBV6-3|.|TRBJ2-1|TRBD2
CASSYRAEGLADAYNEQFF
TGTGCCAGCAGTTACCGGGCGGAAGGACTAGCTGATGCCTACAATGAGCAGTTCTTC
>TRBV2|.|TRBJ2-3|TRBD2
CASGLAGTTDTQYF
TGTGCCAGCGGGCTAGCGGGAACCACAGATACGCAGTATTTT
>TRBV2|.|TRBJ1-1|.
CASSEQNTEAFF
TGTGCCAGCAGTGAACAGAACACTGAAGCTTTCTTT
>TRBV9|.|TRBJ1-3|TRBD1
CASSVRRTGEGAGNTIYF
TGTGCCAGCAGCGTTCGAAGGACAGGGGAAGGGGCTGGAAACACCATATATTTT
>TRBV19|.|TRBJ2-7|TRBD1
CASSGVDRGYEQYF
TGTGCCAGTAGTGGGGTGGACAGGGGCTACGAGCAGTACTTC
>TRBV9|once|TRBJ2-2|TRBD2
CASSPKGGTSAGELFF
TGTGCCAGCAGCCCCAAAGGGGGGACTAGCGCCGGGGAGCTGTTTTTT
>TRBV6-5|once|TRBJ2-1|.
CASSSVEGEQFF
TGTGCCAGCAGCTCCGTCGAGGGCGAGCAGTTCTTC
>TRBV7-8|few|TRBJ1-2|.
CASSTDSNYGYTF
TGTGCCAGCAGCACTGACAGTAACTATGGCTACACCTTC
>TRBV28|.|TRBJ1-2|.
CASSIPGVLSVYGYTF
TGTGCCAGCAGCATTCCAGGGGTGCTCAGTGTATATGGCTACACCTTC
>TRBV6-1|.|TRBJ1-5|TRBD1
CASSEGQGYQPQHF
TGTGCCAGCAGTGAAGGACAGGGATATCAGCCCCAGCATTTT
>TRBV6-1|.|TRBJ2-2|.
CASTRESIGELFF
TGTGCCAGCACGAGGGAGTCCATCGGGGAGCTGTTTTTT
>TRBV7-2|.|TRBJ2-1|.
CASSLATISYNEQFF
TGTGCCAGCAGCTTAGCGACAATCTCCTACAATGAGCAGTTCTTC
>TRBV28|.|TRBJ1-5|.
CASSYRVYQPQHF
TGTGCCAGCAGTTACAGGGTATATCAGCCCCAGCATTTT
>TRBV7-2|.|TRBJ1-1|.
CASSLVFGGNTEAFF
TGTGCCAGCAGCTTAGTTTTCGGGGGAAACACTGAAGCTTTCTTT
>TRBV7-8|once|TRBJ1-5|TRBD1
CASSLNRGNQPQHF
TGTGCCAGCAGCTTAAACAGGGGAAACCAGCCCCAGCATTTT
>TRBV3-1/TRBV3-2|.|TRBJ1-6|TRBD1
CASSQTTGESPLHF
TGTGCCAGCAGCCAGACGACAGGGGAATCACCCCTCCACTTT
>TRBV6-5|.|TRBJ2-1|.
CASSRNRDSHEQFF
TGTGCCAGCAGTCGAAACCGGGACTCCCACGAGCAGTTCTTC
>TRBV12-5|.|TRBJ2-7|.
CASGWVDSRFHTYEQYF
TGTGCTAGTGGTTGGGTGGACAGTCGGTTCCATACCTACGAGCAGTACTTC
>TRBV20-1|.|TRBJ2-3|TRBD2
CSAILAGLTPF
TGCAGTGCCATACTAGCGGGTCTGACCCCTTTT
>TRBV19|.|TRBJ2-1|TRBD2
CASSMASGSHNEQFF
TGTGCCAGTAGTATGGCTAGCGGGAGCCACAATGAGCAGTTCTTC
>TRBV5-4|once|TRBJ2-3|TRBD2
CASSFSSGRARADTQYF
TGTGCCAGCAGCTTCTCTAGCGGGAGGGCCAGGGCAGATACGCAGTATTTT
>TRBV2|.|TRBJ1-3|TRBD1
CASSRDSGRNTIYF
TGTGCCAGCAGTAGGGACAGTGGGAGAAACACCATATATTTT
>TRBV28|once|TRBJ2-5|TRBD1
CASRTGSNQYF
TGTGCCAGCAGGACAGGGAGTAACCAGTACTTC
>TRBV6-5|once|TRBJ2-5|.
CASSFYGGEETQYF
TGTGCCAGCAGTTTCTACGGGGGAGAAGAGACCCAGTACTTC
>TRBV5-4|.|TRBJ2-3|.
CASSLVRATDTQYF
TGTGCCAGCAGCTTGGTCAGGGCCACAGATACGCAGTATTTT
>TRBV28|.|TRBJ1-2|TRBD1
CASSTLQTGGNVGYTF
TGTGCCAGCAGTACCCTCCAGACAGGGGGAAATGTCGGCTACACCTTC
>TRBV14|.|TRBJ2-5|.
CASLVTGQETQYF
TGTGCCAGTTTAGTAACGGGACAAGAGACCCAGTACTTC
>TRBV12-3/TRBV12-4|.|TRBJ1-5|.
CASSPGVWQPQHF
TGTGCCAGCAGCCCAGGGGTCTGGCAGCCCCAGCATTTT
>TRBV7-9|.|TRBJ2-6|TRBD1
CASSPGGTGANVLTF
TGTGCCAGCAGCCCAGGGGGCACTGGGGCCAACGTCCTGACTTTC
>TRBV7-2|.|TRBJ2-2|TRBD2
CASRLGLAGVTGELFF
TGTGCCAGCAGACTTGGACTAGCGGGGGTCACCGGGGAGCTGTTTTTT
>TRBV29-1|.|TRBJ2-7|TRBD2
CSVARLAGAYEQYF
TGCAGCGTTGCCCGACTAGCGGGGGCCTACGAGCAGTACTTC
>TRBV28|.|TRBJ2-7|TRBD2
CASTQLAGSDEQYF
TGTGCCAGCACCCAACTAGCGGGAAGTGACGAGCAGTACTTC
>TRBV20-1|.|TRBJ2-3|TRBD2
CSASLASGRKDTQYF
TGCAGTGCTAGTTTGGCTAGCGGGAGAAAAGATACGCAGTATTTT